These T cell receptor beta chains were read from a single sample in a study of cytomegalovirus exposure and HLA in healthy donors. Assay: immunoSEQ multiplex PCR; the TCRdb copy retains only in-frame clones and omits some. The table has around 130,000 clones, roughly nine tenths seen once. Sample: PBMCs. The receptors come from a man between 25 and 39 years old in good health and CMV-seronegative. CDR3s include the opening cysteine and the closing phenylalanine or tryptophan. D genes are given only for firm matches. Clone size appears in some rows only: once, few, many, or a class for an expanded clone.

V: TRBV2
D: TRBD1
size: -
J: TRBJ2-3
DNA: TGTGCCAGCAGTGATTCCCGGGACAGGGGGCGACTAGCAGGCGATACGCAGTATTTT
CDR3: CASSDSRDRGRLAGDTQYF

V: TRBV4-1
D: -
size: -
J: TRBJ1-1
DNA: TGCGCCAGCAGCCAAGAGAGGGTGGGTGATATCACTGAAGCTTTCTTT
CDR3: CASSQERVGDITEAFF

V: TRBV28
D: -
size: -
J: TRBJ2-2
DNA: TGTGCCAGCAGTCCGCCCTGGACTGTGAAGGGCACCGGGGAGCTGTTTTTT
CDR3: CASSPPWTVKGTGELFF

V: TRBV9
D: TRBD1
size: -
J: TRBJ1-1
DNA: TGTGCCAGCAGCCCCGGACAGGGTGGCACTGAAGCTTTCTTT
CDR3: CASSPGQGGTEAFF

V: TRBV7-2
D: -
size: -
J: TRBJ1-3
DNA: TGTGCCAGCGCTTCAGGGATTGGAAACACCATATATTTT
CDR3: CASASGIGNTIYF

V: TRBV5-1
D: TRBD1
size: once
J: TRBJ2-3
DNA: TGCGCCAGCAGCAAGACAGGGGGACCTAGCACAGATACGCAGTATTTT
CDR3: CASSKTGGPSTDTQYF

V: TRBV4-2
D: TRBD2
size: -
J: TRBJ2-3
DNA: TGTGCCAGCAGCCAAGATCGAGCGGGGGGGCCCACAGATACGCAGTATTTT
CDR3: CASSQDRAGGPTDTQYF

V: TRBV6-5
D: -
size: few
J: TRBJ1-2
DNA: TGTGCCAGCAGGCTCACAGGGAAACAAGGTGGCTACACCTTC
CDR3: CASRLTGKQGGYTF

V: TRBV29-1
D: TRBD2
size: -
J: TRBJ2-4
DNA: TGCAGCGTTACCGCGGGGAGGGGAAGATTGGATATCGCCAAAAACATTCAGTACTTC
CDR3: CSVTAGRGRLDIAKNIQYF

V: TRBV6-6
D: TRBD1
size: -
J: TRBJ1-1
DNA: TGTGCCAGCAGTTACCGGGACAGCGGGGGCACTGAAGCTTTCTTT
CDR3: CASSYRDSGGTEAFF

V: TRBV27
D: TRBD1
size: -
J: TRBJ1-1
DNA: TGTGCCAGCAGTCACCCACAGGGGGGGAACACTGAAGCTTTCTTT
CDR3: CASSHPQGGNTEAFF

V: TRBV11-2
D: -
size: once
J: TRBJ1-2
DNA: TGTGCCAGCAGCTTAGTTCAGGCCCGGGGCTACACCTTC
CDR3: CASSLVQARGYTF

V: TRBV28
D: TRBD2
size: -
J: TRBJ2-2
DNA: TGTGCCAGCAGTTCGGGGGGTCCCGCCGGGGAGCTGTTTTTT
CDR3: CASSSGGPAGELFF

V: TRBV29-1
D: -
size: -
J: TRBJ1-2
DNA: TGCAGCGTTGCCGACTATGGCTACACCTTC
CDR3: CSVADYGYTF

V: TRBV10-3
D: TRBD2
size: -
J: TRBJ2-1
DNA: TGTGCCATCAGTGATAGCGGGGGGGCAGTGAATGAGCAGTTCTTC
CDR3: CAISDSGGAVNEQFF